This TCR beta chain came from a study of T cell repertoires in cytomegalovirus infection. Study summary: It can be stated that public TCR beta signatures indicated CMV infection as well as a matching HLA type.

In TCRdb, the reads were re-called with MiXCR into one record per CDR3 protein. The sample lists 110,000 or so distinct CDR3 sequences; 30% to 35% were seen once. Study-wide findings and caveats: Within the response measured ex vivo, HLA-C-restricted CMV-specific TCR beta clonotypes were dominant. Totalled public TCR beta family frequency picked out people who carried CMV plus the relevant HLA.

In regard to this clonotype: Its antigen is as yet unknown.

Germline V gene data show CDR1 as MNHEY and CDR2 as SVGAGI. This CDR3 comprises 13 residues. With 4 bases removed from V and 1 base from J, the gap between germline ends came to 8 bases. The chain has TRBV6-5 and TRBJ2-7, with D perhaps matching TRBD1 or TRBD2 (5 bases each). This TCR derives from a human donor in good health (CMV status not recorded). Some clones in this sample may be carry-over from other donors' samples. The specimen was CD8+ T cells from cultured PBMCs, collected from culture after CMV antigen stimulation. In DNA, the CDR3 is TGTGCCAGCAGTTGGGACCCTTCCTACGAGCAGTACTTC. Translating gives CASSWDPSYEQYF.